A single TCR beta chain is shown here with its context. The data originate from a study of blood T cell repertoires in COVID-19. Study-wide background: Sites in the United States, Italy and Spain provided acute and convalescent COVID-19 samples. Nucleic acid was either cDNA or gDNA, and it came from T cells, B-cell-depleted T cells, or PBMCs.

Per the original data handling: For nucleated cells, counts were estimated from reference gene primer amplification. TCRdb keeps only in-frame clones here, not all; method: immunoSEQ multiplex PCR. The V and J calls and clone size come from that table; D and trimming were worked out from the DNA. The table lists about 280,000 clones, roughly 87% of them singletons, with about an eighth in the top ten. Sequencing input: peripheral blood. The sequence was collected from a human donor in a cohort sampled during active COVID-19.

The CDR3 DNA follows: TGCAGCGTTGGGTCGGGGGAAGCCTACGAGCAGTACTTC. The encoded protein is CSVGSGEAYEQYF. The chain joins TRBV29-1 to TRBJ2-7; a possible D gene is TRBD2 (6 bases). The germline V gene has CDR1 SQVTM and CDR2 ANQGSEA. The CDR3 runs to 13 residues. Between the trimmed V and J ends, which lost 4 bases and 2 bases, there was a span of 12 bases.